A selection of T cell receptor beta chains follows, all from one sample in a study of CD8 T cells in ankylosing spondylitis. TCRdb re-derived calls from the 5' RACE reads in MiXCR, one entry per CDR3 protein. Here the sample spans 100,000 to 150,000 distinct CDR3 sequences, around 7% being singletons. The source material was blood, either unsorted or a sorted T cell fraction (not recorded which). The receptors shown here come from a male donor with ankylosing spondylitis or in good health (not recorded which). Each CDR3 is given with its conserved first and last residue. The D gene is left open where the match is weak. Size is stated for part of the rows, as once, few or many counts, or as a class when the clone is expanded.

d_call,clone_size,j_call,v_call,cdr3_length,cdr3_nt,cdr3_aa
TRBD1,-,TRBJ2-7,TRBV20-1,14,TGCAGTGCTATCCCGGGACAGGGCTTCTACGAGCAGTACTTC,CSAIPGQGFYEQYF
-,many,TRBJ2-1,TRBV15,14,TGTGCCACCAGCAGCCTCCGGGACCGCGCTTTCCCGTTCTTC,CATSSLRDRAFPFF
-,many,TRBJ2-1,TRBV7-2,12,TGTGCCAGCAGCCGAACTAAAAATGAGCAGTTCTTC,CASSRTKNEQFF
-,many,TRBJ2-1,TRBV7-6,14,TGTGCCAGCAGCTTATTACTTTCCTACAATGAGCAGTTCTTC,CASSLLLSYNEQFF
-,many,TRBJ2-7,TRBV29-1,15,TGCAGCGTTGAACTGGCGGGAAAGAAAGCCTACGAGCAGTACTTC,CSVELAGKKAYEQYF
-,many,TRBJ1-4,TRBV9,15,TGTGCCAGCAGCGTAGGTGCAGGGCTGGAGGAAAAACTGTTTTTT,CASSVGAGLEEKLFF
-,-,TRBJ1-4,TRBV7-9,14,TGTGCCAGCAGCGGGGGCGGACCTAATGAAAAACTGTTTTTT,CASSGGGPNEKLFF
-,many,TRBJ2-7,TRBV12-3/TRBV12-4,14,TGTGCCAGCCGCCCCTCGGAGAAGTCCTACGAGCAGTACTTC,CASRPSEKSYEQYF
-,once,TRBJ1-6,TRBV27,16,TGTGCCAGCAGTTTTGGCCCCGACAGTTTAAGGTCACCCCTCCACTTT,CASSFGPDSLRSPLHF
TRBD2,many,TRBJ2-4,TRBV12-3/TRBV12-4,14,TGTGCCAGCAGTTTTGGGGGGGGTGTGGGCATTCAGTACTTC,CASSFGGGVGIQYF
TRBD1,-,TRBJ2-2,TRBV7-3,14,TGTGCCAGCAGCTACCAGGGGGACACCGGGGAGCTGTTTTTT,CASSYQGDTGELFF
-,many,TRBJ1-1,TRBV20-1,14,TGCAGTGCTAGAGAAAGCGGGTTTCCCACTGAAGCTTTCTTT,CSARESGFPTEAFF
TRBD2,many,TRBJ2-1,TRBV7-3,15,TGTGCCAGCAGCCCCGGGACTAGCGGAGCCAATGAGCAGTTCTTC,CASSPGTSGANEQFF
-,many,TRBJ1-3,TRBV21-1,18,TGTGCCAGCAGCACCTTATCGGGACGGAAATCCTCTGGAAACACCATATATTTT,CASSTLSGRKSSGNTIYF
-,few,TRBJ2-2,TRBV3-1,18,TGTGCCAGCAGCAAAGTCGTCAGGAGGGGGGTTAACACCGGGGAGCTGTTTTTT,CASSKVVRRGVNTGELFF